This TCR beta chain emerged from a study of T cell responses to AZD1222 COVID-19 vaccine. Findings and limits, study-wide: Seropositive at baseline were only a handful of AZD1222 recipients. There were vaccine-associated CD4 TCRs across spike, dominant at 160-218 and 743-854. Nearly half of spike-specific TCRs reportedly target variant regions that are unmutated in the B.1.351 and B.1.1.7 variants. A mostly white British donor set with more females was recruited, and clonal diversity was possibly underestimated.

The method was immunoSEQ multiplex PCR; TCRdb's version includes in-frame clones alone and lacks a portion of them. This sample has some 190,000 clones, with approximately 94% found just once. Note on this clone: Its antigen is not identified.

Germline values: CDR1 SGDLS, CDR2 YYNGEE. Deletions cut 0 bases from V and 1 base from J, with 5 bases between. The CDR3 sequence is 13 residues long. The receptor was isolated from an adult who received the MenACWY meningococcal vaccine as a control. Material: peripheral blood, obtained 28 days after the second dose of the MenACWY control vaccine. The V call is TRBV9, the J call TRBJ2-7; the D is unclear. This CDR3 reads CASSVAQSYEQYF. CDR3 DNA: TGTGCCAGCAGCGTAGCTCAGTCCTACGAGCAGTACTTC.